This note documents a single TCR beta chain sequence. Its antigen remains unknown. Time point described: newly diagnosed GD, antithyroid drugs for less than 3 months. TCR sequences were obtained from RNA taken from PBMCs. One endocrinology department in Xi'an, China, was where patients came from. This specimen comes from a study of regulatory T cells in long-lasting Graves disease. Study summary: The antithyroid drugs taken by newly diagnosed Graves' patients had been used for under 3 months.

Both iRepertoire HTBI primers and Arm-PCR of CDR3 regions were used to build the TCR beta libraries. TCRdb reanalysed the multiplex PCR reads using MiXCR and keeps one entry per CDR3 protein. The data contain 400,000 to 500,000 distinct CDR3 sequences, roughly 15% of them singletons. From germline, CDR1 is KGHSH and CDR2 LQKENI. The CDR3 contains 15 residues. The ends lost 5 bases at V and 3 bases at J; junction bases unmatched: 7. Overall study findings and caveats: Patients with persistent disease showed a bias toward TRBV28, TRBJ1-2 and TRBJ2-5.

This sample was shared with a second study, whose subject was T cells in Graves' hyperthyroidism and ophthalmopathy.

Sample: peripheral blood mononuclear cells (PBMCs), taken at new diagnosis, from a patient treated with antithyroid drugs. This receptor was identified in a woman aged 30 to 39 with Graves disease. The chain joins TRBV18 to TRBJ1-5; 7 nucleotides align to TRBD1. The CDR3 reads CASSIRQGTNQPQHF. DNA of the CDR3: TGTGCCAGCTCAATTCGACAGGGAACCAATCAGCCCCAGCATTTT. The full variable domain, rest sourced from reference TRBV18 and TRBJ1-5, is NAGVMQNPRHLVRRRGQEARLRCSPMKGHSHVYWYRQLPEEGLKFMVYLQKENIIDESGMPKERFSAEFPKEGPSILRIQQVVRGDSAAYFCASSIRQGTNQPQHFGDGTRLSIL.